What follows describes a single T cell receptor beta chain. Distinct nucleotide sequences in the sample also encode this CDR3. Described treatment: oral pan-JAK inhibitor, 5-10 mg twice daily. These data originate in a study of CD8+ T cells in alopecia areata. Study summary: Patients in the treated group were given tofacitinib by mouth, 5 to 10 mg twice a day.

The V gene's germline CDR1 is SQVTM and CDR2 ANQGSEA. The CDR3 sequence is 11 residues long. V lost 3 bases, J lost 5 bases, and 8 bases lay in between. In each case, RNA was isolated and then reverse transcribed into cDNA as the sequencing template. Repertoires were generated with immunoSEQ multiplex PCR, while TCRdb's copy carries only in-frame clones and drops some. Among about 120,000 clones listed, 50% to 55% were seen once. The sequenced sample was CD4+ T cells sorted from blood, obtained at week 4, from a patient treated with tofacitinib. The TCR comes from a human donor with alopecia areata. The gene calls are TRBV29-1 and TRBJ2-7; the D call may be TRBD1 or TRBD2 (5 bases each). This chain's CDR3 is CSVDRGHEQYF. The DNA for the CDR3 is TGCAGCGTTGACCGGGGCCACGAGCAGTACTTC.